What follows are 28 T cell receptor beta chains derived from one specimen sequenced in a study of T cell repertoires in cytomegalovirus infection. TCRdb processed the reads anew with MiXCR; each CDR3 protein has one entry. The table has about 260,000 distinct CDR3 sequences, about an eighth seen once. The source material was PBMCs. The receptor source for this set is a human donor in good health (CMV status not recorded). Some clones in this sample may be carry-over from other donors' samples.

This clonotype was recorded a few times. The genes are TRBV6-6 and TRBJ1-5; D perhaps matches TRBD1 (6 bases). The CDR3 covers 12 residues. CDR1 MNHNY and CDR2 SVGAGI come from the germline V gene (reference sequence). Trimming shortened V by 6 bases and J by 5 bases, and 8 bases separated the two germline ends. The CDR3 DNA reads as TGTGCCAGCAGGGACAGCGATCAGCCCCAGCATTTT. Its protein is CASRDSDQPQHF.

This clonotype was counted between two and nine times. This rearrangement joins TRBV2 to TRBJ2-7, with D perhaps TRBD1 or TRBD2 (5 bases each). The CDR3 consists of 13 residues. Trimming shortened V by 3 bases and J by 2 bases, and 8 bases separated the two germline ends. Looked up from germline, CDR1 is SNHLY and CDR2 is FYNNEI. The CDR3 region is CASSDMGAYEQYF. DNA for the CDR3: TGTGCCAGCAGTGATATGGGGGCCTACGAGCAGTACTTC. Supplemented by reference TRBV2 and TRBJ2-7, the full variable domain reads EPEVTQTPSHQVTQMGQEVILRCVPISNHLYFYWYRQILGQKVEFLVSFYNNEISEKSEIFDDQFSVERPDGSNFTLKIRSTKLEDSAMYFCASSDMGAYEQYFGPGTRLTVT.

This clonotype was recorded many times. Here the CDR3 reads CASSIGTGNYEQYF. CDR3 nucleotides: TGTGCCAGCAGCATCGGGACTGGAAACTACGAGCAGTACTTC. The chain employs TRBV7-2 and TRBJ2-7, with D perhaps matching TRBD2 (6 bases). The CDR3 totals 14 residues. Germline CDR1 reads SGHTA; CDR2 reads FQGNSA. V was pared by 5 bases and J by 3 bases, with 14 bases between.

The CDR3 is CASSQEGTTFTGELFF. In nucleotides, the CDR3 is TGTGCCAGCTCACAGGAGGGGACTACCTTCACCGGGGAGCTGTTTTTT. The chain combines TRBV18 with TRBJ2-2, with 7 bases matching TRBD2. This CDR3 is 16 amino acids long. V shed 4 bases and J 4 bases; nucleotides not matched to a gene: 9. Germline assignment: CDR1 KGHSH and CDR2 LQKENI.

The rearrangement joins TRBV20-1 to TRBJ1-1; unclear D gene. The CDR3 has 12 amino acids. Germline-derived CDR1 and CDR2 are DFQATT and SNEGSKA (reference sequence). The V end lost 5 bases, the J end lost 4 bases, and 11 bases lay between the germline ends. The CDR3 here is CSAPAHGTEAFF. CDR3 DNA: TGCAGTGCTCCCGCTCATGGCACTGAAGCTTTCTTT.

This clonotype was observed at least ten times. This sequence joins TRBV7-8 and TRBJ2-1; 11 bases agree with TRBD2. Germline trimming cut 3 bases from V and 7 bases from J; bases unmatched to any gene: 5. Germline CDR1 is SGHVS and CDR2 is FQNEAQ. CDR3 length: 15 residues. The CDR3 nucleotides are TGTGCCAGCAGCTTTAGCGGGGGGGCGATTAATGAGCAGTTCTTC. As protein: CASSFSGGAINEQFF.

The J gene is TRBJ2-1, the V gene TRBV5-6, with TRBD2 identical over 8 bases. The germline V gene has CDR1 SGHDT and CDR2 YYEEEE. The CDR3 contains 15 residues. J lost 7 bases, V lost 0 bases, and 6 bases had no gene match. The CDR3 DNA follows: TGTGCCAGCAGCTTGGGCAGCGGGAGCCTTAATGAGCAGTTCTTC. This gives the protein CASSLGSGSLNEQFF.

This clonotype was seen only a few times. The rearrangement joins TRBV6-5 to TRBJ1-2; D may be TRBD1 (6 bases). The CDR3 extends over 13 amino acids. CDR1 and CDR2 from the germline V gene are MNHEY and SVGAGI. V gave up 8 bases and J gave up 7 bases, with 17 bases separating them. Here the CDR3 reads CASGRTVDSGYTF. The CDR3 DNA follows: TGTGCCAGCGGGCGGACAGTCGATAGTGGCTACACCTTC.

This chain joins TRBV5-4 and TRBJ1-1; 7 nucleotides line up with TRBD1. The J segment lost 7 bases and the V segment lost 2 bases, leaving 8 bases of the junction unmatched. The germline V gene has CDR1 SGHNT and CDR2 YYREEE (reference sequence). This CDR3 comprises 14 residues. This CDR3 is CASSFGRDSLEAFF. The CDR3, as DNA: TGTGCCAGCAGCTTTGGGAGGGACAGCCTTGAAGCTTTCTTT.

V and J are TRBV4-1 and TRBJ2-1; D is perhaps TRBD2 (5 bases). Trimming pared 2 bases from V and 2 bases from J, leaving 7 bases between. This CDR3 is 14 amino acids long. From germline, CDR1 is MGHRA and CDR2 YSYEKL. The CDR3 DNA sequence: TGCGCCAGCAGCCAAACCGGGGCCTACAATGAGCAGTTCTTC. It specifies CASSQTGAYNEQFF.

The chain employs TRBV19 and TRBJ2-3; D unresolved. The germline V gene encodes CDR1 LNHDA and CDR2 SQIVND (reference sequence). The CDR3 is 13 residues long. V lost 1 base, J lost 2 bases, and 4 bases lay in between. The CDR3 DNA follows: TGTGCCAGTAGTATAGTGACCACAGATACGCAGTATTTT. It specifies CASSIVTTDTQYF.

In this sample, this clonotype turned up a few times. The CDR3 DNA follows: TGTGCCAGCAGGCCAAACTCTGGAAACACCATATATTTT. This sequence encodes CASRPNSGNTIYF. V and J are TRBV5-4 and TRBJ1-3; no definite D call. Germline V CDR1 and CDR2: SGHNT, YYREEE (reference sequence). With 5 bases removed from V and 0 bases from J, the gap between germline ends came to 6 bases. This CDR3 is 13 amino acids long.

This clonotype occurred many times. The chain carries TRBV5-5 and TRBJ1-5; TRBD1 is a possible D gene (6 bases). The CDR3 has 17 amino acids. Trimming took off 4 bases at V and 3 bases at J, with 20 bases between the two ends. Germline CDR1 is SGHKS and CDR2 is YYEKEE (reference sequence). The CDR3: CASSPTADRNINQPQHF. The CDR3 nucleotides are TGTGCCAGCAGCCCCACGGCCGACAGGAACATCAATCAGCCCCAGCATTTT.

In its sample, this clonotype was seen many times. The chain combines TRBV20-1 with TRBJ2-1; TRBD2 might be the D (6 bases). This CDR3 region has 11 residues. V dropped 3 bases and J dropped 7 bases, with 7 bases sitting between them. Germline assignment: CDR1 DFQATT and CDR2 SNEGSKA (reference sequence). CDR3: CSARSGNEQFF. The DNA for the CDR3 is TGCAGTGCTAGGAGCGGGAATGAGCAGTTCTTC.

This clonotype has more than one count but fewer than ten. The chain has TRBV20-1 and TRBJ2-5, with 8 bases identical to TRBD2. CDR3 length: 13 amino acids. Unmatched junction bases numbered 8, after V lost 6 bases and J lost 5 bases. CDR1 is DFQATT and CDR2 is SNEGSKA in the germline V gene (reference sequence). The CDR3 region has the DNA TGCAGTGCGGAGGAGAGCGGGAGTGAGACCCAGTACTTC. Protein product: CSAEESGSETQYF.

As to this clonotype: Germline and junction disagree at one end, which may indicate a read error. The chain employs TRBV7-2 and TRBJ2-7; no reliable D call. The CDR3 has 13 amino acids. The V gene's germline CDR1 is SGHTA and CDR2 FQGNSA. For the CDR3, the DNA is TGTGCCAGCAGCTTAGACGGTACTACGGAGCAGCACTTC. Protein product: CASSLDGTTEQHF. Drawing the rest from reference TRBV7-2 and TRBJ2-7, the complete variable domain is GAGVSQSPSNKVTEKGKDVELRCDPISGHTALYWYRQSLGQGLEFLIYFQGNSAPDKSGLPSDRFSAERTGGSVSTLTIQRTQQEDSAVYLCASSLDGTTEQHFGPGTRLTVT.

This clonotype was observed many times. This chain connects TRBV29-1 to TRBJ2-5; D not resolved. The V gene lost 4 bases and the J gene lost 13 bases, with 22 bases spanning the gap. Germline CDR1 reads SQVTM; CDR2 reads ANQGSEA. This CDR3 has 13 residues. CDR3 nucleotides: TGCAGCGTTGTATTAGTCGCCAGGCAGGCTTCGTACTTC. It translates to CSVVLVARQASYF. Complete variable domain (other parts from reference TRBV29-1 and TRBJ2-5): SAVISQKPSRDICQRGTSLTIQCQVDSQVTMMFWYRQQPGQSLTLIATANQGSEATYESGFVIDKFPISRPNLTFSTLTVSNMSPEDSSIYLCSVVLVARQASYFGPGTRLLVL.

There are many counts of this clonotype. This chain links TRBV9 with TRBJ1-6, with a weak D call TRBD1 (6 bases). V lost 0 bases to trimming and J lost 8 bases, with 12 bases between them. The V gene's germline CDR1 is SGDLS and CDR2 YYNGEE. The CDR3 sequence is 15 residues long. The CDR3 loop is CASSVEGQSYSPLHF. The DNA of the CDR3 is TGTGCCAGCAGCGTAGAAGGACAGAGTTATTCACCCCTCCACTTT.

The gene calls are TRBV11-2 and TRBJ1-2, with D hard to call. The CDR3 runs 12 residues. Germline V gene data show CDR1 as SGHAT and CDR2 as FQNNGV. Trimming removed 5 bases from V and 2 bases from J, with 6 bases in between. CDR3 DNA: TGTGCCAGCAGCAATCTCAACTATGGCTACACCTTC. This gives the protein CASSNLNYGYTF.

CDR3 loop: CASSHTREKDYGYTF. The CDR3 nucleotides are TGTGCCAGCAGCCATACCCGAGAAAAGGACTATGGCTACACCTTC. The J gene is TRBJ1-2, the V gene TRBV14; no clear D gene. CDR1 SGHDN and CDR2 FVKESK come from the germline V gene. The CDR3 loop spans 15 amino acids. V lost 3 bases and J lost 3, with 14 bases in between.

In this sample, this clonotype turned up a few times. The chain links TRBV7-6 to TRBJ2-1; a weak D match, TRBD1 (5 bases). The CDR3 has 17 residues. V was shortened by 5 bases and J by 0 bases, with 17 bases between the two germline ends. From germline, CDR1 is SGHVS and CDR2 FNYEAQ. The CDR3 coding sequence is TGTGCCAGCAGCCTCCAGGGCTCCCGACTCTCCTACAATGAGCAGTTCTTC. Translating gives CASSLQGSRLSYNEQFF.

This chain joins TRBV6-5 and TRBJ2-1, with TRBD2 identical over 9 bases. Germline lookup yields CDR1 MNHEY and CDR2 SVGAGI. With V trimmed by 2 bases and J by 7 bases, 9 bases remained unmatched. The CDR3 spans 16 residues. CDR3 coding DNA: TGTGCCAGCAGTTACGGTATCGGCGGGGGGGGGAATGAGCAGTTCTTC. This encodes CASSYGIGGGGNEQFF.

This clonotype was found a few times. The chain combines TRBV28 with TRBJ1-4; D may be TRBD1 (6 bases). Germline CDR1 and CDR2: MDHEN and SYDVKM. This CDR3 has 13 amino acids. V was clipped by 5 bases and J by 5 bases, with 9 bases between them. In nucleotides, the CDR3 is TGTGCCAGCAGTCGACAGGAGAATGAAAAACTGTTTTTT. Translating gives CASSRQENEKLFF.

The gene calls are TRBV6-1 and TRBJ1-1; 9 bases agree with TRBD1. From germline, CDR1 is MNHNS and CDR2 SASEGT. The CDR3 loop spans 15 amino acids. V shed 7 bases and J 5 bases; nucleotides not matched to a gene: 11. CDR3: CASTLSTGGMTEAFF. CDR3 sequence (DNA): TGTGCCAGCACCTTATCGACAGGGGGGATGACTGAAGCTTTCTTT.

This clonotype was observed at least ten times. The chain carries TRBV28 and TRBJ1-1; D is undetermined. Germline V lookup: CDR1 MDHEN, CDR2 SYDVKM. Trimming pared 6 bases from V and 3 bases from J, leaving 17 bases between. This CDR3 has 15 amino acids. The CDR3 reads CASRIQSGVDTEAFF. CDR3 DNA sequence: TGTGCCAGCAGAATACAGTCGGGAGTGGACACTGAAGCTTTCTTT.

This rearrangement joins TRBV20-1 to TRBJ2-1, with a weak D call TRBD1 (5 bases). The germline V gene has CDR1 DFQATT and CDR2 SNEGSKA (reference sequence). The V and J ends lost 1 base and 0 bases respectively, with 10 bases between them. The CDR3 covers 15 residues. In DNA, the CDR3 is TGCAGTGCTAGAGCGTTTGGGGCCTCCTACAATGAGCAGTTCTTC. As protein: CSARAFGASYNEQFF.

This clonotype was seen repeatedly, ten times or more. The chain couples TRBV7-2 to TRBJ2-3, with TRBD2 identical over 7 bases. CDR1 and CDR2 (germline): SGHTA, FQGNSA. The V gene end was trimmed by 2 bases and the J gene end by 2 bases; junction bases not matched to a gene: 4. The CDR3 consists of 15 residues. The CDR3, as DNA: TGTGCCAGCAGCTTAAGAGGGAGGGCCACAGATACGCAGTATTTT. Translated, it gives CASSLRGRATDTQYF.

V and J are TRBV2 and TRBJ1-2, with D possibly TRBD1 on 5 matching bases. Germline CDR1 and CDR2: SNHLY and FYNNEI. Trimming shortened V by 1 base and J by 8 bases, and 14 bases separated the two germline ends. CDR3 length equals 14 residues. The CDR3 region has the DNA TGTGCCAGCAGTGAAGAACGGGACGGCCTAGGCTACACCTTC. Its protein product is CASSEERDGLGYTF.